The T cell receptor beta chain described here comes from a study of T cells in Graves' hyperthyroidism and ophthalmopathy (dated by TCRdb to the late 2010s). Looking at the study overall: Peripheral blood was sampled at the time of initial diagnosis, prior to any treatment. To identify TCR V-J signatures that set the groups apart, the researchers used a discovery cohort of 100 patients, made up of some 41 with Graves' ophthalmopathy and 55 to 65 with stable Graves' hyperthyroidism. An independent validation cohort of around 19 hyperthyroidism patients and 17 patients who later progressed to ophthalmopathy tested prospective prediction of ophthalmopathy. For training and testing, the 100 or so patients in the discovery cohort were randomly divided in a 7:3 ratio. Thyroid tissue and blood T-cell repertoires from six Graves' hyperthyroidism patients were also compared in the study. After sampling, hyperthyroidism patients received methimazole starting at 30 mg daily, and ophthalmopathy patients received high-dose intravenous methylprednisolone. The paper describes TCR Vbeta CDR3 sequencing of 140 or so peripheral blood samples, made up of about 41 ophthalmopathy patients, 70 to 75 hyperthyroidism patients and 17 progressor patients. Summary of the overall study and its limitations: Ophthalmopathy was separated from stable hyperthyroidism by a 13 V-J signature model, with around 88% sensitivity and about 81% specificity obtained in cross-validation and 80%/75% obtained in testing. Sample size was not statistically predetermined, and investigators were not blinded to group allocation. Most expanded thyroid clonotypes (frequency above 0.001) were also found in blood, which suggests that blood repertoires may mirror thyroid immune responses. In validation, progression to ophthalmopathy was predicted by the model with 70% to 71% sensitivity and approximately 78% specificity, a median of approximately 6.5 months before onset.

In the ophthalmopathy patients, disease was moderately to severely active, with a Clinical Activity Score of 3 or more, a NOSPECS grade of 4 or more, and a duration of less than 3 months. Any patient with an uncontrolled infection, another autoimmune disease, pregnancy or lactation was excluded. Clinical symptoms, serum thyroxine and TRAb, thyroid ultrasound, and orbital computed tomography formed the basis for the diagnoses. Ficoll-Paque density gradient centrifugation was used to isolate PBMCs from 8.5 to 10 ml of fresh peripheral blood. Trizol reagent was used to extract total RNA, and RNA quality was then checked on an Agilent 2100 Bioanalyzer. Its CDR3 holds 16 amino acids, cysteine through phenylalanine. Only CDR3 DNA remains: 48 bases, in frame from the first base. V and J are trimmed by 1 base and 4 bases, and the gene matches miss 8 bases of the junction. The germline V gene specifies SGHDN as CDR1 and FVKESK as CDR2.

Notes on this clonotype: Its antigen is currently not known. Nothing much larger sits one base from this clone, and base qualities are not available.

The TCR beta CDR3 regions were amplified from RNA transcripts. For the first round of RT-PCR on the TCR CDR3, the HTBI primer set was used together with the Qiagen OneStep RT-PCR kit. Libraries were constructed in a second round of multiplex PCR, after which size selection and purification were carried out. Paired-end sequencing of the libraries was performed with 100 bp reads on an Illumina HiSeq2000. From the authors' description of their analysis: SOAPnuke was used to process the raw data, throwing out any read that contained adapters or uncalled bases, had a mean Phred below 15, or lacked an exact constant-primer or identifier match. High-quality paired reads were merged using COPE v1.2.5, and each unique nucleotide sequence was defined as a clonotype. MiTCR v1.1 was used to align clonotypes to the IMGT TRBV, TRBD and TRBJ reference segments. The analysis included only V-J combinations with a frequency above 0.0001, which together covered 99% to 99.2% of the repertoires. A TCS score was defined as the ratio of F50 (clonal expansion) to E x V (chaos), with BLOSUM62-based TCRdist applied between CDR3 peptides within each V-J. Welch's t-statistics and random forest reduced around 510 V-J features to under 15, which were used in a naive Bayes classifier (R e1071). The public reads were reprocessed in TCRdb via fastp at Q25 and MiXCR, keeping in-frame beta chains. Merged by CDR3 protein, the rows form single entries marked with the most common genes and DNA. TCRdb, not the authors, supplied the V and J calls. The sample yields about 600,000 distinct CDR3 sequences; about a sixth were counted once. Of the sample, around 3.5% is held by the ten largest clones.

The specimen was blood. The clonotype originates from a woman in her thirties or forties with Graves' ophthalmopathy. Recombination linked TRBV14 to TRBJ2-3, with TRBD1 identical over 7 junction bases. The CDR3 has the sequence CASSQGRTGVADTQYF. The DNA reads TGTGCCAGCAGCCAAGGGCGGACAGGTGTTGCAGATACGCAGTATTTT.